This T cell receptor (beta chain) is drawn from a study of cytomegalovirus exposure and HLA in healthy donors listed by TCRdb under 2017. At the level of the whole study: In an earlier analysis of roughly 590 of the donors, under 300 Gb of sequence data and just under 120 million unique TCR beta sequences from about 179 million T cells were reported. Among the roughly 430 genotyped donors, around 81% belonged to the genetic ancestry cluster associated with self-reported Caucasian donors. To study patterns of TCR occurrence, a later analysis re-analyzed previously published TCR beta repertoires from 550 to 800 donors and added high-resolution HLA genotyping. The study was designed to test whether signatures of past pathogen exposure could be identified by cataloging public T cell receptors. HLA typing included class I and class II loci at four-digit resolution. A separate validation cohort of more than 100 different subjects was used in addition to the 666-subject first cohort. Because of strong linkage in the cohort, four or five DR-DQ haplotypes were treated as single units for association and clustering. In an earlier analysis of several hundred of the donors, high-throughput TCR beta sequencing was used to judge whether each TCR beta V gene segment behaved as functional or pseudogenic. Across around 400 genotyped donors of the cohort, an average of approximately 200,000 unique TCR beta nucleotide sequences per donor were sequenced, and about a sixth of those sequences were non-productive. Donor age, sex, ethnicity and CMV serostatus were compiled together with the repertoire data. All discovery cohort repertoires had been generated on a single sequencing platform. To predict cytomegalovirus infection status, the study combined high-throughput TCR immunosequencing, statistical association of individual TCRs with disease status, and machine learning. Using immunosequencing, the study profiled T cell repertoires from around 670 subjects and related those repertoires to cytomegalovirus serostatus. Typing coverage differed by locus: A, B, C, DRB1 and DQB1 were typed in roughly 620-630 donors, DQA1 in approximately 520, DPA1 in 600 to 610, and DPB1 in approximately 450. Approximately 300 gigabases of sequencing data and roughly 90 million unique TCR sequences were included in an early release covering over 600 HLA-typed donors. A later genetic analysis took genome-wide SNP genotypes for about 65% of the 666 donors and used that subset as a discovery cohort. In the later analysis, no new phenotypic data were used to find candidate immune exposures; instead, reliance was placed on TCR beta sequences and their occurrence across donors. Overall study outcomes, separate from this receptor: Cytomegalovirus status was reported to be diagnosed by the classifier with high specificity and sensitivity in both the original and validation cohorts. In a later analysis, several top co-occurrence clusters were reported to appear linked to parvovirus B19, influenza, CMV and Epstein-Barr virus. Strong co-occurrence of HLA alleles, especially DR and DQ, made assigning TCR associations to individual alleles difficult. Fewer than 20 rarely observed V segments, including chromosome 9 orphons, were excluded from the earlier analysis of several hundred of the donors because counts were too low. A later analysis found that most CMV-associated TCR beta chains appeared HLA-restricted, with HLA associations seemingly driven largely by CMV exposure. Because HLA typing was unavailable for some donors at each locus, only the typed subset was used in association tests. A later analysis associated about 17,000 TCR beta sequences with specific HLA alleles at a false discovery rate of 0.05. It was suggested by the authors that the approach could potentially be generalized to other disease states and immunological phenotypes. CMV serostatus was the only immune exposure information available for the cohort. In a later analysis, TCR association rates were found to vary across HLA loci, with the most associated TCRs seen for DRB1 alleles and the fewest for HLA-C alleles. A few of the identified cytomegalovirus-associated TCR beta chains were confirmed in vitro to be specific for cytomegalovirus antigens. Across donors, most TCR sequences were observed very rarely, whereas some public TCRs were present in many individuals. According to a later genetic analysis, donors in an Asian-associated ancestry cluster had fewer N-insertions in productive TCRs than the approximately 710-donor mean. Because the 87-base-pair reads could not distinguish some IMGT-functional V segments, including TRBV6-2 and TRBV6-3, those segments were excluded. A further reported finding was that TCR beta sequences accurately predicted the HLA-A and HLA-B alleles for most subjects in the first cohort. In an earlier analysis of 587 of the donors, most TCR beta V segments appeared in productive rearrangements about 90% or about 30% of the time, broadly matching IMGT annotations. In a later analysis, HLA-associated TCR beta chains showed more clonal expansion and lower generation probabilities than non-associated chains that were equally common. A cluster of highly shared sequence variants was judged likely to represent a technical artifact of the sequencing pipeline. An association between a missense DCLRE1C variant and V-gene and J-gene trimming of TCR beta chains was found in a later genetic analysis and replicated in an independent cohort. In the study, about 150 TCR beta chains were listed as associated with cytomegalovirus. Only TCR beta chains were sequenced in this cohort, and the absence of alpha or paired-chain data limited detectable features. Roughly uniform sequencing depth across donors was assumed in presence/absence analyses, although this assumption may not hold. Correlated functional status among segregating V segments might be attributable to linkage disequilibrium, but an unknown experimental factor could not be ruled out.

Library preparation employed the immunoSEQ multiplex PCR assay. The multiplex PCR relied on a mix of 60 forward primers for TCR Vbeta segments and 13 reverse primers for TCR Jbeta segments. A multiplex PCR assay on genomic DNA amplified the CDR3 region of rearranged TCR beta genes. Amplified TCR beta libraries were sequenced as 87-base-pair reads on the Illumina HiSeq System. In the paper's pipeline: Across the 670 or so repertoires, a later analysis counted approximately 75 million unique TCR beta chains, about 10 million of which were shared by at least two donors. To remove PCR and sequencing errors, raw reads were error-corrected and collapsed into unique sequences using a nearest-neighbor algorithm that merged closely related sequences. CDR3 sequences were aligned to IMGT reference sequences to assign V, D and J gene segments. For a sequence to be retained, a match of at least six nucleotides was required to both a V gene segment and a J gene segment. A rearrangement was called productive if the CDR3 had no stop codons and remained in frame with V and J, and every other rearrangement was called non-productive. CDR3 was defined according to IMGT convention as the region running from the second conserved V-encoded cysteine to the conserved J-encoded phenylalanine. In an earlier analysis of 587 of the donors, sequences lacking an unambiguous match to a single V gene segment were excluded. In an earlier analysis of around 600 of the donors, V segments were called functional above 56.7% productive rearrangements and were called segregating when the between-donor standard deviation exceeded 5%. A statistical classification framework was built to diagnose cytomegalovirus status from the catalog of TCR beta chain sequences. V and J gene assignment, in a later analysis, came from comparing TCR nucleotide sequences with IMGT/GENE-DB human TR gene sequences. The TCRdist pipeline was used in a later analysis to assign CDR3 sequences and most-parsimonious VDJ recombination scenarios. In a later analysis, each TCR beta chain was defined by its CDR3 amino acid sequence together with its V-gene family, and reads without a unique V-gene family were excluded. In a later analysis, fewer than 600 highly shared, low-generation-probability nucleotide sequences were removed to address suspected cross-contamination and a sequencing artifact. For each public chain, a later analysis derived a clonal expansion index from normalized ranks of inferred template counts within each repertoire. A later analysis computed generation probabilities with a VDJ recombination model fitted to out-of-frame rearrangements, and checked the results against IGoR. In a later analysis, hypergeometric tests were used to score TCR-TCR, TCR-HLA and TCR-CMV co-occurrence, with a repertoire-size bias correction applied to TCR pairs. False discovery rates were estimated in a later analysis by permuting HLA or CMV assignments 20 times. In a later analysis, co-occurring TCRs were grouped using DBSCAN, with TCRdist sequence similarity added in when clustering inside HLA-allele-positive subsets. Repertoires with fewer than 30,000 or more than 120,000 public chains were left out of co-occurrence clustering, as were five repertoires with anomalous nucleotide sharing. The clones in this table, taken by TCRdb from immuneACCESS, are in-frame only. Not every clone is retained; where verified, under half of the shortfall comes from an unresolved V gene, and the cause of the rest is unknown. Clone size and the V and J calls come from that table; the DNA yielded D and trimming. The sample table contains under 200,000 clones; only one count was recorded for 70% to 80% of them. Together, the top ten hold 2% to 2.5% of the sample.

The cohort consisted of 600 or so healthy bone marrow donors. Cohort members were all nominally healthy when sampled, although unrecorded immune exposures were likely present. The donor was CMV seropositive and belonged to the group of over 250 seropositive cohort members. Every donor gave a peripheral blood sample, and the peripheral blood mononuclear cells from that sample were used for TCR beta sequencing. Genomic DNA extraction from the blood cell samples was performed with the Qiagen DNeasy Blood Extraction Kit. CDR1 and CDR2, per the germline V gene, are SGHRS and YFSETQ. V is cut back by 4 bases and J by 4 bases, with 0 bases in the junction unmatched. Its CDR3 holds 13 amino acids, cysteine through phenylalanine. CDR3 DNA is the only sequence kept; it has 39 bases, read in frame from the first base. As for this clone: Its target antigen remains unknown. Per-nucleotide qualities are absent, and no much larger clonotype sits a single base away.

The sample comprised PBMCs. The rearrangement combines TRBV5-1 with TRBJ1-1; TRBD1 lines up with 11 middle nucleotides. The source is a man aged 45 to 65 in good health and CMV-seropositive. DNA sequence: TGCGCCAGCAGCGGGACAGGGGGCACTGAAGCTTTCTTT. It codes for CASSGTGGTEAFF.